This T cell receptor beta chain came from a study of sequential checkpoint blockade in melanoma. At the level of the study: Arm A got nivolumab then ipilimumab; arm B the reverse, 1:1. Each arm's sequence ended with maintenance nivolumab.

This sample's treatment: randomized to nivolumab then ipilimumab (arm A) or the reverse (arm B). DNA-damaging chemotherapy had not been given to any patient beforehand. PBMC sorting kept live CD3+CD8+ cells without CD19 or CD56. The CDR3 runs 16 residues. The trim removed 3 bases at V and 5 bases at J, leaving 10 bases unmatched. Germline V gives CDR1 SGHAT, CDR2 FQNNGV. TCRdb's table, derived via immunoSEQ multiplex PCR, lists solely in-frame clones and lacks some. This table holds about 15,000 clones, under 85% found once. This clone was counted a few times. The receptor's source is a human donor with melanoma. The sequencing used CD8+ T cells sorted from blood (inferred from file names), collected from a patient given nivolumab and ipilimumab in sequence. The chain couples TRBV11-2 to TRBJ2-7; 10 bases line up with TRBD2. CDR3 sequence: CASSLIRLAGEDEQYF. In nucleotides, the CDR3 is TGTGCCAGCAGCTTGATTCGGCTAGCGGGAGAGGACGAGCAGTACTTC.